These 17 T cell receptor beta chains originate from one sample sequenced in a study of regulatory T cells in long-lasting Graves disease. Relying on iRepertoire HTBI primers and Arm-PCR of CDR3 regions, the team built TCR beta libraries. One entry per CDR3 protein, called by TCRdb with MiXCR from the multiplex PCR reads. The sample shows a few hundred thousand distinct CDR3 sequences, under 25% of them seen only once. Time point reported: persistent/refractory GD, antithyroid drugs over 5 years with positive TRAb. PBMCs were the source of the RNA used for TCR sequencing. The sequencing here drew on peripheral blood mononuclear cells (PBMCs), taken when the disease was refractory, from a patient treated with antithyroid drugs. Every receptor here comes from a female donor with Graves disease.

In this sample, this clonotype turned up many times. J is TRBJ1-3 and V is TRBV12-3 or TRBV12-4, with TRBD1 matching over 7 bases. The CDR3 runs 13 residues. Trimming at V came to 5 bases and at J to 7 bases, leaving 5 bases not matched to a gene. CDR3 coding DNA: TGTGCCAGCAGTCTGACGACAGGGAACACCATATATTTT. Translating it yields CASSLTTGNTIYF.

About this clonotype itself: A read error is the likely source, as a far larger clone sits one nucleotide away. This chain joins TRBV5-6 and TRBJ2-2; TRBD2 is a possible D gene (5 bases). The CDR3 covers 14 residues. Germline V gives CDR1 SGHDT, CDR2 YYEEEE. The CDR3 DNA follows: TGTGCCAGCAGCCTCTCGGCCCTCACCGGGGAGCTGCTTTTT. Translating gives CASSLSALTGELLF.

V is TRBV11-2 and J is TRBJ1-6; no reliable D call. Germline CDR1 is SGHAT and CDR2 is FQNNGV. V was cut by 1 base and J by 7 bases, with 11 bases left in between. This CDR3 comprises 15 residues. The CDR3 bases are TGTGCCAGCAGCTTAGGCGCGGGAGGAAATTCACCCCTCCACTTT. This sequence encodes CASSLGAGGNSPLHF.

CDR3 in DNA: TGTGCCAGCTCACCCTTGATCTCTGGGGCCAACGTCCTGACTTTC. This gives the protein CASSPLISGANVLTF. The chain carries TRBV18 and TRBJ2-6; D remains ambiguous. Trimming removed 3 bases at V and 0 bases at J, with 6 bases between. The CDR3 extends over 15 amino acids. Per the germline V gene, CDR1 is KGHSH and CDR2 is LQKENI.

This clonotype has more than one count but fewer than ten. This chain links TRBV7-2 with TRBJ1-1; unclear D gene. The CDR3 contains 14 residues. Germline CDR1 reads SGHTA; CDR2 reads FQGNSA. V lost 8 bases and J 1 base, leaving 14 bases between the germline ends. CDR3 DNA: TGTGCCAGCTCTCCCGGGCAGGCGAACACTGAAGCTTTCTTT. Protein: CASSPGQANTEAFF. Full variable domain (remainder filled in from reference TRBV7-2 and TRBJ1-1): GAGVSQSPSNKVTEKGKDVELRCDPISGHTALYWYRQSLGQGLEFLIYFQGNSAPDKSGLPSDRFSAERTGGSVSTLTIQRTQQEDSAVYLCASSPGQANTEAFFGQGTRLTVV.

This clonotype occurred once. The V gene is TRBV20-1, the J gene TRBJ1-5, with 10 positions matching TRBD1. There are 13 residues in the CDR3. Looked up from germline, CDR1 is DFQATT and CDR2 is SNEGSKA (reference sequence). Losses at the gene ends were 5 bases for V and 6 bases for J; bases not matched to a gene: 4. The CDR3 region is CSAWTGGGQPQHF. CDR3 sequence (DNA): TGCAGTGCTTGGACAGGGGGTGGTCAGCCCCAGCATTTT.

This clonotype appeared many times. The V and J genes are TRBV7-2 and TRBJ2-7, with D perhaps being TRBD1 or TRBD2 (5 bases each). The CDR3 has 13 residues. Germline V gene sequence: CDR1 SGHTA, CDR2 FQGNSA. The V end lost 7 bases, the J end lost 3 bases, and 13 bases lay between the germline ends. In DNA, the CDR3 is TGTGCCAGCACCAGCCGGGACCGCTACGAGCAGTACTTC. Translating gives CASTSRDRYEQYF.

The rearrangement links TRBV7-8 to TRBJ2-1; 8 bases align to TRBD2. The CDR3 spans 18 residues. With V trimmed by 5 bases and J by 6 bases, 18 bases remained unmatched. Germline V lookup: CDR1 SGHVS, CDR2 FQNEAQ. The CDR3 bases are TGTGCCAGCAGCCCGAGCTTAATCCACCCAGGGACTAGCAATGAGCAGTTCTTC. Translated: CASSPSLIHPGTSNEQFF.

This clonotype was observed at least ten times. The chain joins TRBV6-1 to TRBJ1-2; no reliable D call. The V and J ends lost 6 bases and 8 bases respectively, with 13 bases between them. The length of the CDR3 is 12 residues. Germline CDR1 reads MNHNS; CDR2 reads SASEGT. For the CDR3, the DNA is TGTGCCAGCAGATATGGGCTTTCAGGCTACACCTTC. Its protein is CASRYGLSGYTF.

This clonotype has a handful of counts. The CDR3 DNA reads as TGTGCCTGGAGTGTAGGGCAGGGGGCATCACATGGCTACACCTTC. It codes for CAWSVGQGASHGYTF. The chain combines TRBV30 with TRBJ1-2, with TRBD1 identical over 8 bases. The germline V gene has CDR1 GTSNPN and CDR2 SVGIG (reference sequence). With V trimmed by 0 bases and J by 6 bases, 9 bases remained unmatched. The CDR3 has 15 amino acids.

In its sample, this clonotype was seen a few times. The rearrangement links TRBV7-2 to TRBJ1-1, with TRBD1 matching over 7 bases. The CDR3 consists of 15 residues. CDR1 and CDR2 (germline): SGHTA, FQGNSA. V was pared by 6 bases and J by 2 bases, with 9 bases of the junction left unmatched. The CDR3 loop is CASSLGTAINTEAFF. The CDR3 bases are TGTGCCAGCAGTTTGGGGACAGCAATAAACACTGAAGCTTTCTTT.

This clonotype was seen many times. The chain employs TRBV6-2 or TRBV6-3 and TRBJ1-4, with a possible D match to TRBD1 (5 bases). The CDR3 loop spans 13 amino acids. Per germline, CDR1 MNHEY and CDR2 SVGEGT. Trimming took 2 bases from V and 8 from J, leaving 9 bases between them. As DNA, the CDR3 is TGTGCCAGCAGTTACAACGGGGGGGAAAAACTGTTTTTT. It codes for CASSYNGGEKLFF.

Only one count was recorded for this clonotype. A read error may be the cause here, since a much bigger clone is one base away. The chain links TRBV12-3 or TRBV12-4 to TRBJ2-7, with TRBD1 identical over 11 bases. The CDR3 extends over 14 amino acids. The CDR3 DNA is TGTTCCAGCAGTTTCGGGACAGGGGGTGACGAGCAGTACTTC. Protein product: CSSSFGTGGDEQYF.

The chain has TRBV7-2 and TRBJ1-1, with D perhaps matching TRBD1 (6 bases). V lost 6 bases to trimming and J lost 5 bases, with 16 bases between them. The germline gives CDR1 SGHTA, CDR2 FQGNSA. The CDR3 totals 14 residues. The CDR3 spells CASRGGVFSTEAFF. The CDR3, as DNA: TGTGCCAGCAGGGGGGGCGTTTTCAGTACTGAAGCTTTCTTT.

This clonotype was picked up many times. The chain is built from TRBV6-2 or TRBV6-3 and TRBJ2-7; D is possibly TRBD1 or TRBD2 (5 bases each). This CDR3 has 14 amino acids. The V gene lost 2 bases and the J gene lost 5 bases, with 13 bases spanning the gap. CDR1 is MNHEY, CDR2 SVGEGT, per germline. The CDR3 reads CASSYEGRVNEQYF. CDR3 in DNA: TGTGCCAGCAGTTACGAGGGGCGCGTAAACGAGCAGTACTTC.

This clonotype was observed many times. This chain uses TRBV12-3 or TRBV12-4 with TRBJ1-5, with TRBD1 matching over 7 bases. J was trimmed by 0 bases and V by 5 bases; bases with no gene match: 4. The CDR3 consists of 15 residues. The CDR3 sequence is CASSPTGYSNQPQHF. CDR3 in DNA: TGTGCCAGCAGTCCGACAGGGTATAGCAATCAGCCCCAGCATTTT.

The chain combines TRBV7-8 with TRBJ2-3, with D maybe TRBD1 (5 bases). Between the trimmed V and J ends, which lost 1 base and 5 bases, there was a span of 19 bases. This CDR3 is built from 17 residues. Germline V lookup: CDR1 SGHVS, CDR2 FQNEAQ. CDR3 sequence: CASSLEYRSKTGDTQYF. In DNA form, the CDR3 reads TGTGCCAGCAGCTTAGAATACAGGAGTAAAACGGGAGATACGCAGTATTTT.